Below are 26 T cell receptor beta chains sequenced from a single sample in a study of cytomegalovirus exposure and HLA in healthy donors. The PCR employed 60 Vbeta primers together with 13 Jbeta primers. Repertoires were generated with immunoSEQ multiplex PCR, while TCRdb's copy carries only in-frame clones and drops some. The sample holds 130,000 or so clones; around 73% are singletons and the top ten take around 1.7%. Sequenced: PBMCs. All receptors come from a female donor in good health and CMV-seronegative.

CDR3 in amino acids: CASSPRTGSYEQYF. In nucleotides, the CDR3 is TGTGCCAGCAGCCCACGGACAGGCTCCTACGAGCAGTACTTC. The chain is built from TRBV25-1 and TRBJ2-5; 7 bases match TRBD1. The J call is doubtful: the DNA matches TRBJ2-7 better. The germline CDR1 and CDR2 sequences are MGHDK and SYGVNS. The CDR3 has 14 residues.

CDR3 in amino acids: CASSLAWREGAYEQYF. The CDR3 DNA follows: TGTGCCAGCAGCTTAGCGTGGCGGGAGGGGGCCTACGAGCAGTACTTC. V usage is TRBV11-3 and J usage is TRBJ2-7; 9 bases are a match to TRBD2. Per the germline V gene, CDR1 is SGHNT and CDR2 is YENEEA. This CDR3 region has 16 residues. J was trimmed by 2 bases and V by 1 base; bases with no gene match: 6.

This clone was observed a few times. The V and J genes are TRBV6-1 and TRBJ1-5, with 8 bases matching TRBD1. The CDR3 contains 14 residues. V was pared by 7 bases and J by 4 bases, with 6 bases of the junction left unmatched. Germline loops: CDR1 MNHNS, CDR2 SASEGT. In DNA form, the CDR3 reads TGTGCCAGCACCTCGGGACAGGATAATCAGCCCCAGCATTTT. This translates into CASTSGQDNQPQHF.

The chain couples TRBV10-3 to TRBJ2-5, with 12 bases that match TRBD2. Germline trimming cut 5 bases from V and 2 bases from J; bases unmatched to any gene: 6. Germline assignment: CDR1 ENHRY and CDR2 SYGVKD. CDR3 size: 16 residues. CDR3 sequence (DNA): TGTGCCATCAGTCCTCTAGCGGGAGGGTTTCAAGAGACCCAGTACTTC. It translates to CAISPLAGGFQETQYF.

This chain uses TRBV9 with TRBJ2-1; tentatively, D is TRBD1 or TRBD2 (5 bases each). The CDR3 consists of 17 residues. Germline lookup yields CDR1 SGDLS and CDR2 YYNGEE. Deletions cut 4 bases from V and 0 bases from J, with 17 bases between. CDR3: CASSIGTGTSSYNEQFF. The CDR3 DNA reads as TGTGCCAGCAGCATAGGGACGGGAACCAGCTCCTACAATGAGCAGTTCTTC.

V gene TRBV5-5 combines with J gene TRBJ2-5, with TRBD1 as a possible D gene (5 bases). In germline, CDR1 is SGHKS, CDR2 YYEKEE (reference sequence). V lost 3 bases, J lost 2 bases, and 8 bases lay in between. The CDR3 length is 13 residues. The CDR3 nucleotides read TGTGCCAGCAGCTGGGGCAGACAAGAGACCCAGTACTTC. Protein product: CASSWGRQETQYF.

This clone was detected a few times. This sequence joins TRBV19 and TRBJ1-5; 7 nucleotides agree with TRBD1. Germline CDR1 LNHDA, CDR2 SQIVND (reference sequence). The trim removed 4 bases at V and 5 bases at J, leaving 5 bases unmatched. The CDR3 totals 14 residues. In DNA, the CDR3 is TGTGCCAGTAGTACACAGGGGCTTCATCAGCCCCAGCATTTT. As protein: CASSTQGLHQPQHF.

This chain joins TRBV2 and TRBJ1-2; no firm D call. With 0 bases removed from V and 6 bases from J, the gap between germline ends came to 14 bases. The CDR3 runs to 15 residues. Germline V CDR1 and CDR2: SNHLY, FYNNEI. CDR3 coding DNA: TGTGCCAGCAGTGAAGCGTCAGGCAAGGTGAATGGCTACACCTTC. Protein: CASSEASGKVNGYTF.

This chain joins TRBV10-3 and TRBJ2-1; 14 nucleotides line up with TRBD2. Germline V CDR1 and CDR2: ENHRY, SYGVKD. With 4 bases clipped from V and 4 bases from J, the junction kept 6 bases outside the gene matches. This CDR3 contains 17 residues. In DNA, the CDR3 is TGTGCCATCAGTGCGGGACTAGCGGGAGACCTATACAATGAGCAGTTCTTC. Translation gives CAISAGLAGDLYNEQFF.

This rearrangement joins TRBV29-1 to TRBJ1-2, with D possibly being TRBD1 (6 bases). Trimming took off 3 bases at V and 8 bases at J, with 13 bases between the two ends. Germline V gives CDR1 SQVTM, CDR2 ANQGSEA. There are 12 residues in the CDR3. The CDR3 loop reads CSVDRGLRGYTF. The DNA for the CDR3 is TGCAGCGTTGACAGGGGTTTAAGAGGCTACACCTTC.

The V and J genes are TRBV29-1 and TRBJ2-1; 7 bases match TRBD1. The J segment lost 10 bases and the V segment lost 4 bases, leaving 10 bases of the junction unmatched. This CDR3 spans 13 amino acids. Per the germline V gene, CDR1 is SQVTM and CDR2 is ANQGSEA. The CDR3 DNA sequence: TGCAGCGTTGTGGTAAAGCGAGGGGGCGAGCAGTTCTTC. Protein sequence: CSVVVKRGGEQFF.

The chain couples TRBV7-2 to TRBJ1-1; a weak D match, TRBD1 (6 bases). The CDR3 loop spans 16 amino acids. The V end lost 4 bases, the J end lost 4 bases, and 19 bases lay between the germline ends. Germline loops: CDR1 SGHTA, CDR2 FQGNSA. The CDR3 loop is CASSSSRATGGTEAFF. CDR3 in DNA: TGTGCCAGCAGCTCCTCGAGGGCGACAGGAGGCACTGAAGCTTTCTTT.

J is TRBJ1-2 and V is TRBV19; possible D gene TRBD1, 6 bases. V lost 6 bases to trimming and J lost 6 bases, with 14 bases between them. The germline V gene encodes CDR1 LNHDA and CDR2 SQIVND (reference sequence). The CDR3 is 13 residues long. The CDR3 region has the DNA TGTGCCAGTAGAGCAAGGGGGGGCCATGGCTACACCTTC. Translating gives CASRARGGHGYTF.

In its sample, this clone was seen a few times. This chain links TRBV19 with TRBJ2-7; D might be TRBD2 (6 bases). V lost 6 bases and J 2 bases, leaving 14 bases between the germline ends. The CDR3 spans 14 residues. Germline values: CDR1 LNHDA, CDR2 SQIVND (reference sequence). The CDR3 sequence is CASSILWGAYEQYF. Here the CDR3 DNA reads TGTGCCAGTAGCATCCTATGGGGGGCCTACGAGCAGTACTTC. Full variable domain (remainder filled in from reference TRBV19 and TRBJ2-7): DGGITQSPKYLFRKEGQNVTLSCEQNLNHDAMYWYRQDPGQGLRLIYYSQIVNDFQKGDIAEGYSVSREKKESFPLTVTSAQKNPTAFYLCASSILWGAYEQYFGPGTRLTVT.

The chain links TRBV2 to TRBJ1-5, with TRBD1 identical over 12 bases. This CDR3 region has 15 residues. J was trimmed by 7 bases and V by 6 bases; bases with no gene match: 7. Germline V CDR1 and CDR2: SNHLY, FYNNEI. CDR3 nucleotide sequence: TGTGCCAGCAGCGTGGGACAGGGGGCTGGACAGCCCCAGCATTTT. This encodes CASSVGQGAGQPQHF.

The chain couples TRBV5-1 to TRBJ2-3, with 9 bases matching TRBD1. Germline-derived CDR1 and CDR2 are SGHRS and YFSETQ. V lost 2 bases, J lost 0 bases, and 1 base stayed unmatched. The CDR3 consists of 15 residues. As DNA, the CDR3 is TGCGCCAGCAGCTTTGGACAGGGGAGCACAGATACGCAGTATTTT. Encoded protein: CASSFGQGSTDTQYF.

This chain's CDR3 is CAISDDIRDSVYGYTF. In DNA form, the CDR3 reads TGTGCCATCAGTGACGATATACGGGACTCGGTCTATGGCTACACCTTC. V usage is TRBV10-3 and J usage is TRBJ1-2, with a tentative D call TRBD1 (5 bases). Germline values: CDR1 ENHRY, CDR2 SYGVKD. CDR3 length: 16 amino acids. V shed 3 bases and J shed 4 bases, with 18 bases lying between them.

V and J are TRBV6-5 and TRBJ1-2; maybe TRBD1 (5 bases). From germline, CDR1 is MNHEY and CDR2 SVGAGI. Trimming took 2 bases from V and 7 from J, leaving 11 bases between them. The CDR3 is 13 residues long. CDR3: CASSYVLGVGYTF. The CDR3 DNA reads TGTGCCAGCAGTTACGTTCTAGGGGTTGGCTACACCTTC.

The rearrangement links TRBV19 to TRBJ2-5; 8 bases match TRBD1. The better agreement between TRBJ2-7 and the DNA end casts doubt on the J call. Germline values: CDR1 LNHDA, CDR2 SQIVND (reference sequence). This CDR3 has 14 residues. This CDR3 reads CASSPDRESYEQYF. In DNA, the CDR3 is TGTGCCAGTAGTCCGGACAGGGAAAGCTACGAGCAGTACTTC.

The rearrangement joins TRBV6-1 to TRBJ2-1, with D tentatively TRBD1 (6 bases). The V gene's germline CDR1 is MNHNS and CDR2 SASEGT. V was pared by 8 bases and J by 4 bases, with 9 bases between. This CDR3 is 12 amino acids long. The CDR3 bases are TGTGCCAGCGGGACATCATACAATGAGCAGTTCTTC. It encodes CASGTSYNEQFF.

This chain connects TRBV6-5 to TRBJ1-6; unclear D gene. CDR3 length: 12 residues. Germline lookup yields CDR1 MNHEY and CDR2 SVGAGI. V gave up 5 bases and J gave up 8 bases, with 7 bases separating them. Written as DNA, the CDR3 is TGTGCCAGCAGTGCGGTGGATTCACCCCTCCACTTT. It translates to CASSAVDSPLHF.

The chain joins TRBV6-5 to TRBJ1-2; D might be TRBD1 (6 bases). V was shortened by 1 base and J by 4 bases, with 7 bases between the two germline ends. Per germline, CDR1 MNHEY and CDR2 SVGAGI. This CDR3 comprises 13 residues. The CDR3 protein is CASSYFRGYGYTF. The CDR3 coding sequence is TGTGCCAGCAGTTACTTCAGGGGCTATGGCTACACCTTC.

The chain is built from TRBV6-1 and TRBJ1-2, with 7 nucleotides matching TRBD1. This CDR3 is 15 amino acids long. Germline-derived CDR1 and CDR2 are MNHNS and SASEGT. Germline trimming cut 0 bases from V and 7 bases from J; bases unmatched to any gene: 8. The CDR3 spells CASSEAAGGVGGYTF. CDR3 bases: TGTGCCAGCAGTGAAGCAGCAGGGGGAGTAGGTGGCTACACCTTC.

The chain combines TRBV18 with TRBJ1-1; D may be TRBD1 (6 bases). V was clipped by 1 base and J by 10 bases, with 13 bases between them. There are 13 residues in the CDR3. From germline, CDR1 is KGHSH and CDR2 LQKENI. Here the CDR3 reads CASSPQAGAGAFF. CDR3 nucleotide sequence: TGTGCCAGCTCACCACAAGCAGGGGCGGGAGCTTTCTTT.

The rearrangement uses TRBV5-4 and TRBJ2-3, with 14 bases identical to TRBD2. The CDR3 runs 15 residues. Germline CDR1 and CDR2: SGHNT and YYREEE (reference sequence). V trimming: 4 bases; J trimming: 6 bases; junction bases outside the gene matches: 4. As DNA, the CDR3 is TGTGCCAGCAGCGGGACTAGCGGGGGCCCCGATACGCAGTATTTT. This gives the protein CASSGTSGGPDTQYF.

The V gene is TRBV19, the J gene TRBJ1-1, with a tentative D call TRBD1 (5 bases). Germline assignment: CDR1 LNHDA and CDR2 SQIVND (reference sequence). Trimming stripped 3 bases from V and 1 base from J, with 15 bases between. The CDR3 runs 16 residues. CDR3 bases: TGTGCCAGTAGTATCGGAGTTCTGGGGGGGAACACTGAAGCTTTCTTT. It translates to CASSIGVLGGNTEAFF.